This T cell receptor beta chain was obtained from a study of blood T cell repertoires in COVID-19. Authors' data handling: Reference gene primers were amplified, and this amplification served to estimate nucleated cell counts. Libraries were prepared by immunoSEQ multiplex PCR; TCRdb keeps only in-frame clonotypes and omits some of them. V, J and clone size were drawn from that table, and D and trimming were deduced from the DNA. The sample consists of under 250,000 clones, about 89% of them appearing once. The trim removed 6 bases at V and 3 bases at J, leaving 7 bases unmatched. Germline V CDR1 and CDR2: LNHDA, SQIVND (reference sequence). This CDR3 has 15 residues.

Specimen: peripheral blood. This sequence was found in a woman aged 55 to 70 who had recovered from COVID-19. This chain joins TRBV19 and TRBJ1-4, with 7 bases fitting TRBD1. The CDR3 sequence: CASSTPGQPNEKLFF. The DNA for the CDR3 is TGTGCCAGTAGCACCCCGGGACAGCCTAATGAAAAACTGTTTTTT.